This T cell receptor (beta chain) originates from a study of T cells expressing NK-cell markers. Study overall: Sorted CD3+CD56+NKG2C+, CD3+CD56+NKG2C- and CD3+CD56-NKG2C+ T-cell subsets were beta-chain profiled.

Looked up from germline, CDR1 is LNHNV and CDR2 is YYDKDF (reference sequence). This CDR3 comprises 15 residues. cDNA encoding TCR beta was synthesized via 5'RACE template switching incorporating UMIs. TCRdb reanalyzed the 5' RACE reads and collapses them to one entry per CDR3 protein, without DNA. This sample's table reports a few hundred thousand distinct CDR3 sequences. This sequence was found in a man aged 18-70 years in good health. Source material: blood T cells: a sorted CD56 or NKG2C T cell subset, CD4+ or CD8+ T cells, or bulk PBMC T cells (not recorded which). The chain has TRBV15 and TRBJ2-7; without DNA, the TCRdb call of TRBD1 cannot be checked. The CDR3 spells CATSSRGGGAYEQYF.